These 24 T cell receptor beta chains came from one sample sequenced in a study of human T cells and chemical hapten exposure. Via MiXCR, TCRdb re-called the RACE reads, giving one row per CDR3 protein. The sample carries roughly 380,000 distinct CDR3 sequences, more than 4.5% recorded once. Time point in this sample: pre-sensitization, week 0. Noted treatment: therapeutic diphenylcyclopropenone sensitization with weekly scalp DPC. The specimen comprised whole blood, sampled in connection with sensitization to the hapten diphenylcyclopropenone (DPC). The receptors shown here come from a woman in her 50s with alopecia areata. Some clones in this sample may be carry-over from other donors' samples.

This sequence joins TRBV6-6 and TRBJ1-5; D gene uncertain. CDR3 length equals 12 residues. Germline CDR1 and CDR2: MNHNY and SVGAGI (reference sequence). V dropped 7 bases and J dropped 4 bases, with 8 bases sitting between them. CDR3 bases: TGTGCCAGCACCGACCCTAATCAGCCCCAGCATTTT. Translating it yields CASTDPNQPQHF.

A few counts support this clonotype. This chain uses TRBV9 with TRBJ2-7; no firm D call. Germline lookup yields CDR1 SGDLS and CDR2 YYNGEE. Deletions cut 1 base from V and 0 bases from J, with 8 bases between. This CDR3 is 14 amino acids long. The CDR3 loop is CASSVSPSSYEQYF. The CDR3 DNA sequence: TGTGCCAGCAGCGTATCCCCGAGCTCCTACGAGCAGTACTTC.

This chain uses TRBV12-5 with TRBJ2-1; perhaps D is TRBD1 or TRBD2 (5 bases each). The germline V gene encodes CDR1 LGHNT and CDR2 FRNRAP. The CDR3 contains 11 residues. The V gene lost 6 bases and the J gene lost 5 bases, with 5 bases spanning the gap. CDR3 sequence (DNA): TGTGCTAGTGGGGGGGACAATGAGCAGTTCTTC. Translation gives CASGGDNEQFF.

There are many counts of this clonotype. This sequence joins TRBV9 and TRBJ2-6; TRBD1 agrees at 7 bases. The junction had 8 bases not matched to a gene; V was cut back by 4 bases and J by 4 bases. Germline V gives CDR1 SGDLS, CDR2 YYNGEE. This CDR3 is 16 amino acids long. The CDR3, as DNA: TGTGCCAGCAGCACCTCTACAGGGGACGGGGCCAACGTCCTGACTTTC. Protein: CASSTSTGDGANVLTF.

This chain links TRBV18 with TRBJ1-1; weak D call: TRBD1 (6 bases). CDR3 size: 15 residues. Germline loops: CDR1 KGHSH, CDR2 LQKENI. Trimming left V 5 bases short and J 3 bases short, with 16 bases between. As DNA, the CDR3 is TGTGCCAGCTCAACGAAACTGGGGGGCTACACTGAAGCTTTCTTT. Residues: CASSTKLGGYTEAFF.

V gene TRBV2 combines with J gene TRBJ2-4; D is unclear. Trimming left V 7 bases short and J 3 bases short, with 13 bases between. The CDR3 spans 14 residues. Looked up from germline, CDR1 is SNHLY and CDR2 is FYNNEI. CDR3 sequence: CASIGGRDKNIQYF. CDR3 DNA sequence: TGTGCCAGCATTGGCGGACGCGACAAAAACATTCAGTACTTC.

In this sample, this clonotype turned up a few times. This chain joins TRBV29-1 and TRBJ2-3; D possibly corresponds to TRBD2 (5 bases). The V end lost 6 bases, the J end lost 5 bases, and 12 bases lay between the germline ends. The germline V gene has CDR1 SQVTM and CDR2 ANQGSEA. The CDR3 runs 12 residues. CDR3 sequence: CSVDAGGDTQYF. The CDR3 region has the DNA TGCAGCGTAGACGCAGGAGGAGATACGCAGTATTTT.

This clonotype was seen repeatedly, ten times or more. The chain employs TRBV6-5 and TRBJ1-5; unclear D gene. The CDR3 extends over 15 amino acids. Looked up from germline, CDR1 is MNHEY and CDR2 is SVGAGI. Trimming removed 2 bases at V and 0 bases at J, with 8 bases between. The CDR3, as DNA: TGTGCCAGCAGTTACACCGGAGATAGCAATCAGCCCCAGCATTTT. It is translated as CASSYTGDSNQPQHF.

J is TRBJ2-1 and V is TRBV5-6, with 10 bases aligning to TRBD2. The CDR3 has 15 amino acids. Germline values: CDR1 SGHDT, CDR2 YYEEEE. V dropped 1 base and J dropped 8; count of bases not matched to a gene: 6. As DNA, the CDR3 is TGTGCCAGCAGCTTGATAGCGGGGGGCCGCGATGAGCAGTTCTTC. Translated: CASSLIAGGRDEQFF.

This clonotype was counted between two and nine times. This chain uses TRBV28 with TRBJ1-4; TRBD1 is a possible D gene (6 bases). With 5 bases removed from V and 6 bases from J, the gap between germline ends came to 19 bases. The CDR3 spans 16 residues. From germline, CDR1 is MDHEN and CDR2 SYDVKM. The CDR3 protein is CASSTPFDRLDEKLFF. The CDR3 DNA sequence: TGTGCCAGCAGTACACCCTTTGACAGGCTAGATGAAAAACTGTTTTTT.

This clonotype was seen only a few times. V gene TRBV5-1 combines with J gene TRBJ2-3; 13 nucleotides match TRBD2. The CDR3 has 16 residues. The trim removed 2 bases at V and 6 bases at J, leaving 6 bases unmatched. From germline, CDR1 is SGHRS and CDR2 YFSETQ. The CDR3 here is CASSLLAGGPEDTQYF. CDR3 nucleotide sequence: TGCGCCAGCAGCTTACTAGCGGGGGGGCCCGAGGATACGCAGTATTTT. Based on the CDR3 plus reference TRBV5-1 and TRBJ2-3, the full variable domain is KAGVTQTPRYLIKTRGQQVTLSCSPISGHRSVSWYQQTPGQGLQFLFEYFSETQRNKGNFPGRFSGRQFSNSRSEMNVSTLELGDSALYLCASSLLAGGPEDTQYFGPGTRLTVL.

The table lists this clonotype with many counts. The chain uses TRBV7-8 and TRBJ1-2; no firm D call. The germline V gene encodes CDR1 SGHVS and CDR2 FQNEAQ. The V and J ends lost 5 bases and 3 bases respectively, with 13 bases between them. This CDR3 contains 14 residues. Written as DNA, the CDR3 is TGTGCCAGCAGCCTAAATCAGCTACACTATGGCTACACCTTC. As protein: CASSLNQLHYGYTF.

This clonotype appeared many times. CDR3 coding DNA: TGTGCCAGCATTTCTAGGTTGGGTCATCTAGCCAAAAACATTCAGTACTTC. It codes for CASISRLGHLAKNIQYF. This rearrangement joins TRBV6-1 to TRBJ2-4; no clear D. The length of the CDR3 is 17 residues. Germline V gives CDR1 MNHNS, CDR2 SASEGT. V lost 7 bases, J lost 0 bases, and 19 bases lay in between.

Many counts were recorded for this clonotype. V and J are TRBV28 and TRBJ2-5, with 8 nucleotides matching TRBD1. Germline trimming cut 6 bases from V and 5 bases from J; bases unmatched to any gene: 14. CDR3 length equals 16 residues. Per germline, CDR1 MDHEN and CDR2 SYDVKM. The CDR3 DNA reads as TGTGCCAGCAGACCGATTCTCAGGGGGCTGTTGGAGACCCAGTACTTC. Its translation: CASRPILRGLLETQYF.

This clonotype showed up many times. J is TRBJ2-4 and V is TRBV6-7, with TRBD2 identical over 7 bases. TRBV6-7 is given ORF status, its function remaining uncertain. This CDR3 is built from 15 residues. V lost 6 bases to trimming and J lost 3 bases; unmatched junction nucleotides: 8. The chain's CDR3 is CASRFSGICKNIQYF. CDR3 nucleotide sequence: TGTGCCAGCAGATTCAGCGGGATCTGCAAAAACATTCAGTACTTC.

This rearrangement joins TRBV3-1 to TRBJ2-2, with a weak D call TRBD2 (6 bases). Trimming removed 6 bases from V and 2 bases from J, with 13 bases in between. The germline V gene encodes CDR1 LGHDT and CDR2 YNNKEL (reference sequence). This CDR3 has 15 amino acids. The CDR3 DNA reads as TGTGCCAGCAGTTCGGAGGGTTTTAACACCGGGGAGCTGTTTTTT. It translates to CASSSEGFNTGELFF.

The chain uses TRBV12-3 or TRBV12-4 and TRBJ2-4; D gene ambiguous. V was trimmed by 7 bases and J by 0 bases, leaving 10 bases between them. CDR3 size: 14 residues. DNA for the CDR3: TGTGCCAGCACCTTCACCAGAGCCAAAAACATTCAGTACTTC. Translated: CASTFTRAKNIQYF.

In this sample, this clonotype turned up many times. The CDR3, as DNA: TGCAGTGCTAGAGATACGCAGTATTTT. Its protein product is CSARDTQYF. This sequence joins TRBV20-1 and TRBJ2-3; D gene ambiguous. V was cut by 0 bases and J by 8 bases, with 0 bases left in between. The germline V gene has CDR1 DFQATT and CDR2 SNEGSKA (reference sequence). The CDR3 consists of 9 residues.

The chain carries TRBV2 and TRBJ1-1; D gene uncertain. Germline lookup yields CDR1 SNHLY and CDR2 FYNNEI. This CDR3 is 13 amino acids long. V was trimmed by 7 bases and J by 0 bases, leaving 9 bases between them. CDR3 region: CASKVPVNTEAFF. For the CDR3, the DNA is TGTGCCAGCAAGGTCCCCGTGAACACTGAAGCTTTCTTT.

This clonotype was observed many times. The chain joins TRBV5-1 to TRBJ2-3; D possibly corresponds to TRBD2 (5 bases). The V end was cut by 0 bases, the J end by 4 bases, with 6 bases between. CDR3 size: 13 residues. Germline V gene data show CDR1 as SGHRS and CDR2 as YFSETQ. CDR3 nucleotides: TGCGCCAGCAGCTTGGCGGAGGCAGATACGCAGTATTTT. Protein product: CASSLAEADTQYF.

This clonotype was observed a few times. The V and J genes are TRBV20-1 and TRBJ2-2, with D unresolved. V was shortened by 6 bases and J by 0 bases, with 11 bases between the two germline ends. Germline V gene data show CDR1 as DFQATT and CDR2 as SNEGSKA (reference sequence). The CDR3 totals 14 residues. Here the CDR3 DNA reads TGCAGTGCCCCCGCGGTCGCGAACACCGGGGAGCTGTTTTTT. Protein product: CSAPAVANTGELFF.

This clonotype was picked up many times. This chain joins TRBV5-1 and TRBJ2-3; a possible D gene is TRBD2 (5 bases). V lost 8 bases to trimming and J lost 1 base, with 8 bases between them. This CDR3 contains 12 residues. Germline lookup yields CDR1 SGHRS and CDR2 YFSETQ. The CDR3 is CASEGRTDTQYF. CDR3 nucleotide sequence: TGCGCCAGTGAGGGCCGCACAGATACGCAGTATTTT. The entire variable domain, with the rest obtained from reference TRBV5-1 and TRBJ2-3, is as follows: KAGVTQTPRYLIKTRGQQVTLSCSPISGHRSVSWYQQTPGQGLQFLFEYFSETQRNKGNFPGRFSGRQFSNSRSEMNVSTLELGDSALYLCASEGRTDTQYFGPGTRLTVL.

This clonotype was recorded many times. The genes are TRBV12-3 or TRBV12-4 and TRBJ2-1; unclear D gene. The CDR3 is 15 amino acids. Trimming took off 2 bases at V and 2 bases at J, with 10 bases between the two ends. CDR3 DNA sequence: TGTGCCAGCAGTTTACAGCCAGGCGCCTACAATGAGCAGTTCTTC. Its translation is CASSLQPGAYNEQFF.

The DNA of the CDR3 is TGTGCCAGCAGTTATGGGACTAGCGGAGCTGAGCAGTTCTTC. It yields the protein CASSYGTSGAEQFF. The chain carries TRBV27 and TRBJ2-1, with 11 bases identical to TRBD2. The germline V gene has CDR1 MNHEY and CDR2 SMNVEV (reference sequence). The CDR3 loop spans 14 amino acids. V shed 4 bases, J shed 9 bases, and the junction held 5 bases outside the gene matches.